These 9 T cell receptor beta chains were sequenced from one sample in a study of T-cell reconstitution after alpha-beta-depleted transplantation in children. These receptors have no identified antigens. The TCRbeta library was prepared with unique molecular identifiers. TCRdb re-called the PCR reads with MiXCR, one entry per CDR3 protein. The data contain some 300,000 distinct CDR3 sequences, roughly 7.8% of them seen just once; the ten biggest clones take up approximately 9.6%. Study findings and constraints: At the one-year point after transplant, T-cell counts and TCRbeta diversity were found to come mostly from T cells that had been newly produced.

The input for sequencing was peripheral blood, taken 360 days after TCRalphabeta/CD19-depleted stem cell transplant. The source is a female patient aged 2-9 years who had a stem cell transplant for Fanconi anemia, so the T cells may come from the graft donor.

This clonotype was found a few times. The chain employs TRBV7-9 and TRBJ1-5; D unclear. The length of the CDR3 is 13 residues. The V end was cut by 2 bases, the J end by 7 bases, with 9 bases between. Germline CDR1 SEHNR, CDR2 FQNEAQ (reference sequence). For the CDR3, the DNA is TGTGCCAGCAGCTTATCTAAGGACCAGCCCCAGCATTTT. Translated: CASSLSKDQPQHF.

The V call is TRBV20-1, the J call TRBJ2-3; TRBD2 matches 9 bases. V was clipped by 1 base and J by 2 bases; unmatched bases: 7. Germline V gene lookup returns CDR1 DFQATT and CDR2 SNEGSKA (reference sequence). This CDR3 comprises 16 residues. The chain's CDR3 is CSARAPAGGYTDTQYF. The CDR3 bases are TGCAGTGCTAGAGCGCCAGCGGGGGGTTACACAGATACGCAGTATTTT.

The genes are TRBV18 and TRBJ1-1; D is ambiguous. V lost 2 bases, J lost 2 bases, and 12 bases lay in between. The CDR3 runs 15 residues. CDR1 and CDR2 from the germline V gene are KGHSH and LQKENI. CDR3 residues: CASSPAITDNTEAFF. Here the CDR3 DNA reads TGTGCCAGCTCACCAGCTATAACGGATAACACTGAAGCTTTCTTT.

The rearrangement uses TRBV7-9 and TRBJ2-7, with a possible D match to TRBD1 (7 bases). The CDR3 totals 17 residues. CDR1 and CDR2 (germline): SEHNR, FQNEAQ (reference sequence). V was clipped by 5 bases and J by 3 bases, with 23 bases between them. This CDR3 is CASSPRGVGGGLYEQYF. The CDR3 DNA sequence: TGTGCCAGCAGCCCCAGGGGGGTAGGGGGAGGTCTCTACGAGCAGTACTTC.

This clonotype was seen ten or more times. The rearrangement uses TRBV3-1 and TRBJ1-2, with D perhaps TRBD1 (5 bases). The CDR3 covers 16 residues. Germline CDR1 and CDR2: LGHDT and YNNKEL (reference sequence). The V gene lost 1 base and the J gene lost 2 bases, with 14 bases spanning the gap. In DNA, the CDR3 is TGTGCCAGCAGCCAAGTTGTACTCGAGGGGAACTATGGCTACACCTTC. Its protein product is CASSQVVLEGNYGYTF.

This clonotype was found a few times. V usage is TRBV3-1 and J usage is TRBJ2-2, with unresolved D. CDR1 is LGHDT, CDR2 YNNKEL, per germline (reference sequence). Trimming stripped 1 base from V and 1 base from J, with 4 bases between. This CDR3 has 14 amino acids. CDR3: CASSQVGNTGELFF. CDR3 sequence (DNA): TGTGCCAGCAGCCAAGTTGGGAACACCGGGGAGCTGTTTTTT.

This clonotype was recorded a few times. V gene TRBV6-5 combines with J gene TRBJ2-1, with D perhaps TRBD1 (6 bases). V was cut by 2 bases and J by 7 bases, with 15 bases left in between. This CDR3 has 15 amino acids. CDR1 and CDR2 from the germline V gene are MNHEY and SVGAGI. This CDR3 is CASSYLPGVINEQFF. CDR3 DNA: TGTGCCAGCAGTTACCTTCCAGGGGTGATAAATGAGCAGTTCTTC.

This clonotype was counted a few times. The V call is TRBV7-9, the J call TRBJ1-1; D unresolved. The V and J ends lost 1 base and 1 base respectively, with 13 bases between them. The CDR3 has 16 amino acids. CDR1 and CDR2 from the germline V gene are SEHNR and FQNEAQ (reference sequence). This chain's CDR3 is CASSLVKRQTNTEAFF. The DNA for the CDR3 is TGTGCCAGCAGCTTAGTTAAGAGACAAACGAACACTGAAGCTTTCTTT.

This clonotype was seen at least ten times. The genes are TRBV5-5 and TRBJ2-4; the D gene is possibly TRBD2 (6 bases). V was cut by 3 bases and J by 7 bases, with 14 bases left in between. The CDR3 extends over 14 amino acids. Germline CDR1 and CDR2: SGHKS and YYEKEE (reference sequence). For the CDR3, the DNA is TGTGCCAGCAGCTCCCCCGTGAGCGGGAACATTCAGTACTTC. Protein product: CASSSPVSGNIQYF.